These 2 T cell receptor beta chains were all obtained from the same sample, sequenced in a study of shared clonotypes between healthy human individuals. Data came from immunoSEQ multiplex PCR; TCRdb stores just in-frame clones and leaves some out. This table has about 700,000 clones, 92% appearing once. The naive CD8 subset, CD45RO-negative cells positively selected for CCR7, excluded terminally differentiated effector memory CD45RA+ cells. Sequencing was performed on naive CD8+ T cells sorted from blood. These receptors originate from a man aged 25-45 years in good health.

V is TRBV6-1 and J is TRBJ2-1; 8 bases agree with TRBD2. Germline V gene data show CDR1 as MNHNS and CDR2 as SASEGT. V dropped 6 bases and J dropped 8; count of bases not matched to a gene: 12. This CDR3 has 15 amino acids. The CDR3 loop is CASRVLGTSFDEQFF. CDR3 in DNA: TGTGCCAGCAGGGTCCTTGGGACTAGTTTCGATGAGCAGTTCTTC.

This CDR3 reads CASSFEGVGYGYTF. In DNA form, the CDR3 reads TGTGCCAGCAGTTTTGAAGGGGTTGGGTATGGCTACACCTTC. The rearrangement uses TRBV28 and TRBJ1-2; the D gene is possibly TRBD1 (5 bases). Germline assignment: CDR1 MDHEN and CDR2 SYDVKM. The CDR3 covers 14 residues. V lost 3 bases to trimming and J lost 5 bases, with 13 bases between them.